Listed below are T cell receptor beta chains from one sample, sequenced in a study of cytomegalovirus exposure and HLA in healthy donors. This table comes from immunoSEQ multiplex PCR, and its TCRdb copy is limited to in-frame clones, with some not included. The sample carries approximately 120,000 clones, 65% to 80% recorded once. The sequencing sample was made of PBMCs. The receptors here all came from a man in his forties or fifties in good health and CMV-seropositive. Both conserved end residues are part of each CDR3. D genes are given only for firm matches. Where a row states a size, it is once, few, many or the class of an expanded clone; other rows omit it.

TRBV5-1	TRBJ1-1	.	TRBD1	CASSNRGANTEAFF	TGCGCCAGCAGTAACAGGGGGGCGAACACTGAAGCTTTCTTT
TRBV5-8	TRBJ2-3	.	TRBD1	CASSLGPGQGYTQYF	TGTGCCAGCAGCTTGGGTCCGGGACAGGGATATACGCAGTATTTT
TRBV7-2	TRBJ1-5	once	.	CASSLQNLGQWGPQHF	TGTGCCAGCAGCTTACAAAATCTAGGACAGTGGGGGCCCCAGCATTTT
TRBV6-5	TRBJ2-7	.	.	CASSLDGVNEQYF	TGTGCCAGCAGCCTCGACGGGGTCAACGAGCAGTACTTC
TRBV7-2	TRBJ2-1	.	.	CASSLVQGSYNEQFF	TGTGCCAGCAGCTTAGTTCAGGGAAGCTACAATGAGCAGTTCTTC
TRBV5-8	TRBJ2-1	.	TRBD2	CASSLAGTSGGALFF	TGTGCCAGCAGCTTGGCCGGGACTAGCGGGGGGGCCCTGTTCTTC
TRBV9	TRBJ1-1	few	TRBD1	CASSLRDSLPEAFF	TGTGCCAGCAGCTTGCGGGACAGCCTACCTGAAGCTTTCTTT
TRBV4-1	TRBJ2-7	few	.	CASSQVWRGGGEQYF	TGCGCCAGCAGCCAAGTCTGGAGGGGCGGTGGCGAGCAGTACTTC
TRBV5-1	TRBJ2-3	.	.	CASSLGQSSTDTQYF	TGCGCCAGCAGCTTGGGACAGAGTAGCACAGATACGCAGTATTTT
TRBV19	TRBJ2-1	few	TRBD1	CASTGQAMENEQFF	TGTGCCAGTACCGGACAGGCCATGGAAAATGAGCAGTTCTTC
TRBV6-5	TRBJ1-5	.	TRBD1	CASSRGLNNQPQHF	TGTGCCAGCAGTAGGGGGCTTAACAATCAGCCCCAGCATTTT
TRBV7-3	TRBJ2-7	.	TRBD1	CASSWGQGPYEQYF	TGTGCCAGCAGCTGGGGACAGGGCCCTTACGAGCAGTACTTC
TRBV18	TRBJ2-7	.	TRBD1	CASSHRQGVYEQYF	TGTGCCAGCTCACACAGACAGGGGGTCTACGAGCAGTACTTC
TRBV27	TRBJ2-7	once	TRBD1	CASSARDRGRYEQYF	TGTGCCAGCAGTGCCCGGGACAGGGGGAGATACGAGCAGTACTTC
TRBV27	TRBJ2-2	.	.	CASSPGFPGELFF	TGTGCCAGCAGTCCAGGGTTCCCCGGGGAGCTGTTTTTT
TRBV7-2	TRBJ1-5	.	.	CASSLSGGLSNQPQHF	TGTGCCAGCAGCTTAAGCGGGGGGCTCAGCAATCAGCCCCAGCATTTT
TRBV7-3	TRBJ1-1	.	.	CASSSGLQNTEAFF	TGTGCCAGCAGCTCGGGACTCCAAAACACTGAAGCTTTCTTT
TRBV9	TRBJ1-3	.	.	CASSQGMVHSGNTIYF	TGTGCCAGCAGCCAGGGCATGGTCCACTCTGGAAACACCATATATTTT
TRBV13	TRBJ1-1	once	.	CASSQDVQGEAFF	TGTGCCAGCAGCCAAGATGTCCAGGGTGAAGCTTTCTTT
TRBV9	TRBJ2-3	few	TRBD2	CASSVGERGAGYTQYF	TGTGCCAGCAGCGTAGGGGAGCGGGGGGCCGGGTATACGCAGTATTTT
TRBV5-1	TRBJ1-4	once	TRBD1	CASSLTGAHEKLFF	TGCGCCAGCAGCCTTACAGGGGCCCATGAAAAACTGTTTTTT
TRBV10-1	TRBJ2-7	.	TRBD1	CASIRQGIDQSSYEQYF	TGCGCCAGCATTAGACAGGGTATCGATCAAAGCTCCTACGAGCAGTACTTC
TRBV9	TRBJ2-5	.	.	CASSLRGTESETQYF	TGTGCCAGCAGCCTAAGGGGGACGGAATCGGAGACCCAGTACTTC
TRBV5-1	TRBJ2-6	few	TRBD1	CASSPGGTGGSVLTF	TGCGCCAGCAGCCCGGGCGGGACAGGGGGCAGCGTCCTGACTTTC
TRBV5-1	TRBJ2-1	few	TRBD1	CASSIPGQGANNEQFF	TGCGCCAGCAGCATCCCGGGACAGGGGGCAAACAATGAGCAGTTCTTC
TRBV2	TRBJ2-1	.	TRBD2	CASSEGLAGIYNEQFF	TGTGCCAGCAGTGAGGGACTAGCGGGGATCTACAATGAGCAGTTCTTC
TRBV6-6	TRBJ2-7	.	TRBD2	CASSRTSGVEQYF	TGTGCCAGCAGCCGGACTAGCGGGGTCGAGCAGTACTTC
TRBV2	TRBJ1-4	.	TRBD1	CASRLQGQKNEKLFF	TGTGCCAGCAGGCTACAGGGACAGAAGAATGAAAAACTGTTTTTT
TRBV28	TRBJ1-2	.	.	CASTPGGAQNYGYTF	TGTGCCAGCACCCCTGGGGGGGCCCAAAACTATGGCTACACCTTC
TRBV6-5	TRBJ2-2	.	.	CASRGDRWIGELFF	TGTGCCAGCCGGGGGGACAGGTGGATCGGGGAGCTGTTTTTT
TRBV2	TRBJ1-3	.	.	CASSNSLSSGNTIYF	TGTGCCAGCAGCAACAGCCTGAGCTCTGGAAACACCATATATTTT
TRBV25-1	TRBJ2-7	.	.	CASSVGGGGLWVFEQYF	TGTGCCAGCAGTGTGGGGGGAGGCGGCCTTTGGGTCTTCGAGCAGTACTTC
TRBV6-6	TRBJ2-7	.	.	CASRETREQYF	TGTGCCAGCAGGGAGACTAGGGAGCAGTACTTC
TRBV5-4	TRBJ2-5	.	TRBD2	CASSQQGLAGGPETQYF	TGTGCCAGCAGCCAACAGGGACTAGCGGGGGGGCCGGAGACCCAGTACTTC
TRBV9	TRBJ2-7	.	TRBD2	CASSSPAGTSGGYEQYF	TGTGCCAGCAGCTCCCCGGCTGGGACTAGCGGGGGGTACGAGCAGTACTTC
TRBV7-9	TRBJ2-5	.	.	CASSLAGSGPNERDF	TGTGCCAGCAGCTTAGCGGGTTCAGGACCTAATGAGAGGGACTTC
TRBV7-2	TRBJ2-7	.	.	CASSLDFSGEQYF	TGTGCCAGCAGCTTAGACTTTAGCGGCGAGCAGTACTTC
TRBV27	TRBJ1-2	.	.	CASSLSASYSGGYTF	TGTGCCAGCAGTTTATCGGCAAGCTATTCGGGAGGCTACACCTTC
TRBV7-9	TRBJ1-4	few	.	CASSFRGTNEKLFF	TGTGCCAGCAGCTTTCGGGGGACTAATGAAAAACTGTTTTTT
TRBV6-5	TRBJ2-7	.	.	CASSRDMSYEQYF	TGTGCCAGCAGTCGGGACATGTCCTACGAGCAGTACTTC
TRBV7-9	TRBJ2-1	few	TRBD1	CASSEDRNEQFF	TGTGCCAGCAGCGAGGACAGGAATGAGCAGTTCTTC
TRBV7-8	TRBJ1-1	.	TRBD1	CASSSQQGATEAFF	TGTGCCAGCAGCTCACAACAGGGGGCCACTGAAGCTTTCTTT
TRBV5-4	TRBJ1-2	.	TRBD1	CASSSTGNRAGYTF	TGTGCCAGCAGCTCGACAGGGAATCGAGCTGGCTACACCTTC
TRBV6-6	TRBJ2-2	few	TRBD1	CATGEQGNAGELFF	TGTGCAACAGGAGAACAGGGGAACGCCGGGGAGCTGTTTTTT
TRBV10-3	TRBJ1-5	once	.	CAISAGGNQPQHF	TGTGCCATCAGCGCGGGGGGCAATCAGCCCCAGCATTTT
TRBV28	TRBJ2-7	.	TRBD1	CASSGDRGRFEQYF	TGTGCCAGCAGCGGGGACAGGGGGCGGTTCGAGCAGTACTTC